One and the same sample provided the 19 T cell receptor beta chains below, sequenced in a study of blood T cell repertoires in COVID-19. Data came from immunoSEQ multiplex PCR; TCRdb stores just in-frame clones and leaves some out. The table includes tens of thousands of clones, 65% to 90% detected once. The sequenced sample consisted of peripheral blood. The receptors were gathered from a man in his forties or fifties with COVID-19, enrolled during active disease.

J is TRBJ1-1 and V is TRBV6-1; D is uncertain. The CDR3 spans 13 residues. The V end was cut by 3 bases, the J end by 2 bases, with 7 bases between. Germline CDR1 MNHNS, CDR2 SASEGT. The CDR3 region has the DNA TGTGCCAGCAGTGAGACAATAAACACTGAAGCTTTCTTT. This codes for CASSETINTEAFF.

This clone showed up just once. The V call is TRBV30, the J call TRBJ2-7, with 8 bases lining up with TRBD1. Per the germline V gene, CDR1 is GTSNPN and CDR2 is SVGIG (reference sequence). This CDR3 has 13 residues. Trimming cost V 3 bases and J 6 bases; bases outside gene matches: 7. The CDR3 loop reads CAWRVFDRGEQYF. The CDR3 bases are TGTGCCTGGAGAGTCTTTGACAGGGGCGAGCAGTACTTC. The entire variable domain, with the rest obtained from reference TRBV30 and TRBJ2-7, is as follows: SQTIHQWPATLVQPVGSPLSLECTVEGTSNPNLYWYRQAAGRGLQLLFYSVGIGQISSEVPQNLSASRPQDRQFILSSKKLLLSDSGFYLCAWRVFDRGEQYFGPGTRLTVT.

The chain links TRBV18 to TRBJ2-1; 7 bases are a match to TRBD2. From germline, CDR1 is KGHSH and CDR2 LQKENI. V shed 0 bases and J 0 bases; nucleotides not matched to a gene: 2. CDR3 size: 16 residues. The chain's CDR3 is CASSPPGGSSYNEQFF. The CDR3 coding sequence is TGTGCCAGCTCACCACCGGGAGGGAGCTCCTACAATGAGCAGTTCTTC. The full variable domain, its missing parts supplied by reference TRBV18 and TRBJ2-1, is NAGVMQNPRHLVRRRGQEARLRCSPMKGHSHVYWYRQLPEEGLKFMVYLQKENIIDESGMPKERFSAEFPKEGPSILRIQQVVRGDSAAYFCASSPPGGSSYNEQFFGPGTRLTVL.

The V gene is TRBV7-2, the J gene TRBJ2-7, with D possibly TRBD1 on 7 matching bases. The germline CDR1 and CDR2 sequences are SGHTA and FQGNSA. The V end was cut by 2 bases, the J end by 3 bases, with 11 bases between. The CDR3 spans 14 residues. The CDR3 DNA reads as TGTGCCAGCAGCTTATACAGGGGAGGCTACGAGCAGTACTTC. Its protein product is CASSLYRGGYEQYF.

The gene calls are TRBV6-2 or TRBV6-3 and TRBJ2-4, with 8 bases lining up with TRBD1. The CDR3 spans 17 residues. V was pared by 2 bases and J by 0 bases, with 6 bases of the junction left unmatched. Germline V lookup: CDR1 MNHEY, CDR2 SVGEGT. The CDR3 loop is CASSYVGTGLAKNIQYF. The CDR3 bases are TGTGCCAGCAGTTACGTCGGGACAGGTCTAGCCAAAAACATTCAGTACTTC.

The rearrangement links TRBV15 to TRBJ2-2, with 10 positions matching TRBD2. J gave up 0 bases and V 5 bases, and 15 bases lay outside the gene matches. Germline CDR1 reads LNHNV; CDR2 reads YYDKDF (reference sequence). The CDR3 spans 20 residues. CDR3 region: CATSDAWLAGVSANTGELFF. CDR3 DNA: TGTGCCACCAGCGACGCCTGGCTAGCGGGAGTATCGGCGAACACCGGGGAGCTGTTTTTT.

The chain uses TRBV25-1 and TRBJ1-3; D ambiguous. Germline V gene sequence: CDR1 MGHDK, CDR2 SYGVNS. Trimming took off 3 bases at V and 0 bases at J, with 15 bases between the two ends. The CDR3 is 17 amino acids. CDR3 DNA sequence: TGTGCCAGCAGTGATTACACTGACTCGAGCTCTGGAAACACCATATATTTT. It codes for CASSDYTDSSSGNTIYF. Looking up the rest from reference TRBV25-1 and TRBJ1-3 gives the full variable domain: EADIYQTPRYLVIGTGKKITLECSQTMGHDKMYWYQQDPGMELHLIHYSYGVNSTEKGDLSSESTVSRIRTEHFPLTLESARPSHTSQYLCASSDYTDSSSGNTIYFGEGSWLTVV.

V gene TRBV3-1 (or the pseudogene TRBV3-2) combines with J gene TRBJ2-7, with 11 nucleotides matching TRBD2. Germline V gene sequence: CDR1 LGHDT, CDR2 YNNKEL (reference sequence). CDR3 length: 16 amino acids. V was pared by 3 bases and J by 7 bases, with 11 bases of the junction left unmatched. The CDR3 DNA is TGTGCCAGCAGCCAGGGTAGCGGGAGGGTGGGAGCAGAGCAGTACTTC. It encodes CASSQGSGRVGAEQYF.

V gene TRBV20-1 combines with J gene TRBJ2-1; D is uncertain. Trimming took 7 bases from V and 9 from J, leaving 13 bases between them. The CDR3 runs 11 residues. Germline V gives CDR1 DFQATT, CDR2 SNEGSKA (reference sequence). The CDR3 is CSGPFGPEQFF. The CDR3 nucleotides read TGCAGTGGTCCGTTTGGCCCTGAGCAGTTCTTC.

V gene TRBV24-1 combines with J gene TRBJ1-5; 7 positions match TRBD1. V gave up 3 bases and J gave up 3 bases; unmatched junction bases: 10. CDR1 and CDR2 (germline): KGHDR, SFDVKD. The CDR3 is made up of 17 amino acids. CDR3 in DNA: TGTGCCACCAGTGATCCATCCGCGGGACAGAACAATCAGCCCCAGCATTTT. It yields the protein CATSDPSAGQNNQPQHF.

The chain uses TRBV29-1 and TRBJ2-3, with 9 bases aligning to TRBD2. The CDR3 sequence is 15 residues long. Germline CDR1 SQVTM, CDR2 ANQGSEA. The junction had 8 bases not matched to a gene; V was cut back by 7 bases and J by 0 bases. The CDR3 nucleotides read TGCAGCGCCGCGACTAGCGGTGATAGCACAGATACGCAGTATTTT. Its translation is CSAATSGDSTDTQYF.

The CDR3 coding sequence is TGTGCCAGCAGCCAGACTAGTAATGAGCAGTTCTTC. This sequence encodes CASSQTSNEQFF. The chain is built from TRBV3-1 (or the pseudogene TRBV3-2) and TRBJ2-1, with D perhaps TRBD2 (6 bases). The CDR3 sequence is 12 residues long. V shed 3 bases and J shed 7 bases, with 7 bases lying between them. CDR1 is LGHDT and CDR2 is YNNKEL in the germline V gene (reference sequence).

This clone was observed a single time. This chain connects TRBV18 to TRBJ2-2; 9 bases agree with TRBD1. Germline V gene lookup returns CDR1 KGHSH and CDR2 LQKENI. This CDR3 comprises 15 residues. V was pared by 1 base and J by 6 bases, with 3 bases of the junction left unmatched. CDR3 protein: CASSPRGQGSGELFF. The DNA for the CDR3 is TGTGCCAGCTCACCACGTGGACAGGGGTCCGGGGAGCTGTTTTTT.

The chain joins TRBV30 to TRBJ1-2; TRBD1 aligns across 8 bases. V dropped 2 bases and J dropped 5; count of bases not matched to a gene: 13. This CDR3 contains 16 residues. Germline CDR1 and CDR2: GTSNPN and SVGIG (reference sequence). CDR3 sequence reads: CAWSINTGTGGYGYTF. The CDR3 DNA reads as TGTGCCTGGAGTATCAACACCGGGACAGGAGGATATGGCTACACCTTC.

This clone was counted only a few times. The genes are TRBV10-3 and TRBJ1-3, with 7 bases identical to TRBD1. This CDR3 has 18 residues. Germline loops: CDR1 ENHRY, CDR2 SYGVKD. J was trimmed by 0 bases and V by 4 bases; bases with no gene match: 12. Here the CDR3 reads CAISAETGLRSSGNTIYF. Written as DNA, the CDR3 is TGTGCCATCAGTGCCGAGACAGGGCTACGGAGCTCTGGAAACACCATATATTTT.

The V and J genes are TRBV6-6 and TRBJ2-3; D gene unclear. Trimming cost V 3 bases and J 5 bases, with 3 bases left between them. Germline V gene data show CDR1 as MNHNY and CDR2 as SVGAGI (reference sequence). This CDR3 comprises 11 residues. The CDR3 DNA follows: TGTGCCAGCAGTTATAAAGATACGCAGTATTTT. Amino acid sequence: CASSYKDTQYF.

This clone showed up just a few times. The V call is TRBV7-3, the J call TRBJ1-1; 10 positions agree with TRBD1. Trimming took 5 bases from V and 5 from J; bases not matched to a gene: 8. The CDR3 totals 15 residues. From germline, CDR1 is SGHTA and CDR2 FQGTGA. DNA for the CDR3: TGTGCCAGCAGCCGGGTGGGGACAGGGGCAACTGAAGCTTTCTTT. The encoded protein is CASSRVGTGATEAFF.

The chain joins TRBV6-5 to TRBJ1-6, with 7 bases matching TRBD1. Trimming at V came to 3 bases and at J to 8 bases, leaving 4 bases not matched to a gene. The CDR3 runs to 14 residues. The germline gives CDR1 MNHEY, CDR2 SVGAGI. This CDR3 reads CASSYYQGDSPLHF. In nucleotides, the CDR3 is TGTGCCAGCAGTTATTATCAGGGGGATTCACCCCTCCACTTT.

This clone was detected a few times. The chain has TRBV5-1 and TRBJ2-7, with 8 bases matching TRBD2. From germline, CDR1 is SGHRS and CDR2 YFSETQ. CDR3 size: 13 residues. The V gene end was trimmed by 7 bases and the J gene end by 5 bases; junction bases not matched to a gene: 8. The CDR3 DNA reads as TGCGCCAGCCCAGGGACGGGAGGGAACGAGCAGTACTTC. Protein sequence: CASPGTGGNEQYF. The whole variable domain, filled in from reference TRBV5-1 and TRBJ2-7, reads KAGVTQTPRYLIKTRGQQVTLSCSPISGHRSVSWYQQTPGQGLQFLFEYFSETQRNKGNFPGRFSGRQFSNSRSEMNVSTLELGDSALYLCASPGTGGNEQYFGPGTRLTVT.